This T cell receptor beta chain appears in the sequencing data of a study of cytomegalovirus exposure and HLA in healthy donors. Points from the study as a whole: CMV antigen specificity was confirmed in vitro for a few CMV-associated chains. High sensitivity and specificity were reportedly achieved when the classifier diagnosed cytomegalovirus status. Common viral pathogens seemed to be connected with several of the most significant clusters, according to a later analysis.

Germline CDR1 reads SEHNR; CDR2 reads FQNEAQ (reference sequence). This CDR3 is built from 16 residues. Trimming took 1 base from V and 5 from J; bases not matched to a gene: 6. The PCR made use of 60 Vbeta and 13 Jbeta primers. Profiling relied on immunoSEQ multiplex PCR, and the TCRdb table lists in-frame clones only, not all of them. This sample's table reports 55,000 to 75,000 clones. As to this clone: Its antigen is unidentified.

V usage is TRBV7-9 and J usage is TRBJ2-2; 8 bases line up with TRBD1. The material sequenced was PBMCs. The sequence was collected from a male donor in good health and CMV-seronegative. The DNA of the CDR3 is TGTGCCAGCAGCTTAGGGCAGGGGGCCGGGACCGGGGAGCTGTTTTTT. It encodes CASSLGQGAGTGELFF.